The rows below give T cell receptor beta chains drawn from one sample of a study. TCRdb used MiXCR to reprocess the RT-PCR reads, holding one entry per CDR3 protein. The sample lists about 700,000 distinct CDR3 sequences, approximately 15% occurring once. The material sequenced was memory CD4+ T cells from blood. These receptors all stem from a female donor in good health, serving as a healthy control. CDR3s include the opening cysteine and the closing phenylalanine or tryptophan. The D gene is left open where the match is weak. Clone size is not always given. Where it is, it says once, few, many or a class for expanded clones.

DNA: TGCAGTGCTAGAGGCTTAACCGGGACACTCCAGGAGACCCAGTACTTC
CDR3: CSARGLTGTLQETQYF
size: many
J: TRBJ2-5
V: TRBV20-1
length: 16
D: NA

DNA: TGTGCCAGCAGCCAAGATGGACAGGGACTCGGAAACATTCAGTACTTC
CDR3: CASSQDGQGLGNIQYF
size: many
J: TRBJ2-4
V: TRBV4-2
length: 16
D: TRBD1

DNA: TGCAGTGCTAACACAGGGAACCACGAGCAGTACTTC
CDR3: CSANTGNHEQYF
size: many
J: TRBJ2-7
V: TRBV20-1
length: 12
D: NA

DNA: TGCAGTGCTTCAGACCGGGACAAGGAATACGAGCAGTACTTC
CDR3: CSASDRDKEYEQYF
size: NA
J: TRBJ2-7
V: TRBV20-1
length: 14
D: NA

DNA: TGTGCCAGCTCCCTTGGACAGGGACTAGGCGAGCAGTTCTTC
CDR3: CASSLGQGLGEQFF
size: NA
J: TRBJ2-1
V: TRBV18
length: 14
D: NA

DNA: TGCAGTGCTCCCGGGACTAGCGGGCAGTTCTTC
CDR3: CSAPGTSGQFF
size: few
J: TRBJ2-1
V: TRBV20-1
length: 11
D: TRBD2

DNA: TGTGCCAGCAGCCCTGGGGGGGGTAGCCCCTACGAGCAGTACTTC
CDR3: CASSPGGGSPYEQYF
size: many
J: TRBJ2-7
V: TRBV5-6
length: 15
D: TRBD2

DNA: TGTGCCAGCAGGGATCAAAATTCACCCCTCCACTTT
CDR3: CASRDQNSPLHF
size: NA
J: TRBJ1-6
V: TRBV6-1
length: 12
D: NA

DNA: TGTGCCAGCAGTATCCGGCGCCGGCAGGGCTCCTATAATTCACCCCTCCACTTT
CDR3: CASSIRRRQGSYNSPLHF
size: many
J: TRBJ1-6
V: TRBV6-2/TRBV6-3
length: 18
D: NA

DNA: TGTGCCATCAGCACCGGGACAGGGGGACGAGATACGCAGTATTTT
CDR3: CAISTGTGGRDTQYF
size: many
J: TRBJ2-3
V: TRBV10-3
length: 15
D: TRBD1

DNA: TGTGCCAGCAGCTTAGATCCACAAAGAGTGAACACCGGGGAGCTGTTTTTT
CDR3: CASSLDPQRVNTGELFF
size: NA
J: TRBJ2-2
V: TRBV13
length: 17
D: NA

DNA: TGCAGTGCTCCCCAAGGGGTGGGGTATGAAAAACTGTTTTTT
CDR3: CSAPQGVGYEKLFF
size: NA
J: TRBJ1-4
V: TRBV20-1
length: 14
D: NA

DNA: TGTGCCATCAGTACACCAGGGAGACCCTACGAGCAGTACTTC
CDR3: CAISTPGRPYEQYF
size: many
J: TRBJ2-7
V: TRBV10-3
length: 14
D: NA

DNA: TGTGCCAGCAGTTCTTACGACAGGACCTACGAGCAGTACTTC
CDR3: CASSSYDRTYEQYF
size: few
J: TRBJ2-7
V: TRBV6-1
length: 14
D: NA

DNA: TGTGCCAGCACCTCCCCCATGAACACTGAAGCTTTCTTT
CDR3: CASTSPMNTEAFF
size: NA
J: TRBJ1-1
V: TRBV6-5
length: 13
D: NA

DNA: TGTGCCAGCAGTTCCCCCAGTGGCTATGGCTACACCTTC
CDR3: CASSSPSGYGYTF
size: NA
J: TRBJ1-2
V: TRBV6-6
length: 13
D: NA

DNA: TGTGCCAGCAGCCCCCAACGGGTAATCGGAAATGAGCAGTTCTTC
CDR3: CASSPQRVIGNEQFF
size: NA
J: TRBJ2-1
V: TRBV11-2
length: 15
D: NA

DNA: TGTGCCAGCAGACACGGAGATCAGCCCCAGCATTTT
CDR3: CASRHGDQPQHF
size: many
J: TRBJ1-5
V: TRBV6-2/TRBV6-3
length: 12
D: NA

DNA: TGCAGTGCTCACAGGGGTGAGGGGGGCTACACCTTC
CDR3: CSAHRGEGGYTF
size: few
J: TRBJ1-2
V: TRBV20-1
length: 12
D: TRBD1

DNA: TGTGCCAGCAGTTATTGGCAGGGGAAAGTCAATGAGCAGTTCTTC
CDR3: CASSYWQGKVNEQFF
size: NA
J: TRBJ2-1
V: TRBV6-2/TRBV6-3
length: 15
D: NA

DNA: TGCGCCAGCAGTAAACGGACAGGGGAGACTGAAGCTTTCTTT
CDR3: CASSKRTGETEAFF
size: NA
J: TRBJ1-1
V: TRBV5-1
length: 14
D: TRBD1

DNA: TGTGCCATCAGTGATGCTATGATTAATGAAAAACTGTTTTTT
CDR3: CAISDAMINEKLFF
size: many
J: TRBJ1-4
V: TRBV10-3
length: 14
D: NA

DNA: TGTGCCAGCAGTCTCACAGGGGCCCCGGGGGAGCAGTACTTC
CDR3: CASSLTGAPGEQYF
size: few
J: TRBJ2-7
V: TRBV2
length: 14
D: TRBD1

DNA: TGTGCCAGCAGTCCGGGACAGGGGGGAGATACGCAGTATTTT
CDR3: CASSPGQGGDTQYF
size: many
J: TRBJ2-3
V: TRBV27
length: 14
D: TRBD1

DNA: TGTGCCAGCAGTTGGGGGGACGGGGCCGGGGAGCTGTTTTTT
CDR3: CASSWGDGAGELFF
size: many
J: TRBJ2-2
V: TRBV7-2
length: 14
D: NA

DNA: TGTGCCAGCAGCACCGGGACACTCGGCTCCTACGAGCAGTACTTC
CDR3: CASSTGTLGSYEQYF
size: many
J: TRBJ2-7
V: TRBV12-3/TRBV12-4
length: 15
D: NA

DNA: TGTGCCAGCAGTAAGGGTCTGGGACAGGGAGGTAATGAGCAGTTCTTC
CDR3: CASSKGLGQGGNEQFF
size: few
J: TRBJ2-1
V: TRBV12-3/TRBV12-4
length: 16
D: TRBD1

DNA: TGTGCCAGCAGCCCGGAACAGGGGGCGCCCTACAATGAGCAGTTCTTC
CDR3: CASSPEQGAPYNEQFF
size: few
J: TRBJ2-1
V: TRBV7-9
length: 16
D: TRBD1

DNA: TGCAGCGTTGAATTGGGGGTCGCAGCGGGAGGGTGGAATGAGCAGTTCTTC
CDR3: CSVELGVAAGGWNEQFF
size: many
J: TRBJ2-1
V: TRBV29-1
length: 17
D: TRBD2

DNA: TGTGCCAGCAGCCCGGGACAGAGCTATGGCTGCACCTTC
CDR3: CASSPGQSYGCTF
size: NA
J: TRBJ1-2
V: TRBV5-4
length: 13
D: TRBD1

DNA: TGCGCCAGCAGCTTGGGAGGGTACCTGGACGAGCAGTACTTC
CDR3: CASSLGGYLDEQYF
size: NA
J: TRBJ2-7
V: TRBV5-1
length: 14
D: NA